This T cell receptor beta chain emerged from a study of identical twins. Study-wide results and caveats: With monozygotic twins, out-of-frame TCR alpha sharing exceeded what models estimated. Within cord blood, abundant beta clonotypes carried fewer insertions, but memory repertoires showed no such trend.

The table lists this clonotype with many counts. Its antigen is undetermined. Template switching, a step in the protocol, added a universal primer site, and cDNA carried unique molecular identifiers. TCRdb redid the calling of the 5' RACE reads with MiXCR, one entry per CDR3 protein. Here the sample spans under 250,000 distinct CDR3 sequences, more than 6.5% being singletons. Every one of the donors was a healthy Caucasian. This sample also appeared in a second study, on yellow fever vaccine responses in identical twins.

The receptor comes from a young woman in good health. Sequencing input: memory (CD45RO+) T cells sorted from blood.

CDR3 sequence reads: CASSEAGYEQYF. CDR3 nucleotide sequence: TGTGCCAGCAGTGAGGCGGGGTACGAGCAGTACTTC. This rearrangement joins TRBV2 to TRBJ2-7; possible D gene TRBD2, 6 bases. Trimming took 3 bases from V and 4 from J, leaving 7 bases between them. This CDR3 region has 12 residues. Germline V gene data show CDR1 as SNHLY and CDR2 as FYNNEI.